These T cell receptor beta chains were read from a single sample in a study of cytomegalovirus exposure and HLA in healthy donors. Method: immunoSEQ multiplex PCR; TCRdb's copy keeps in-frame clones and lacks some. The sample lists 150,000 or so clones; around four fifths were seen once. The specimen was PBMCs. The receptors come from a man younger than 45 in good health and CMV-seronegative. Both conserved end residues are part of each CDR3. A D gene is named only where the DNA matches it firmly. Some rows have no size entry. The others give once, few or many, or a class for an expanded clone.

CDR3 DNA: TGTGCCAGCAGCTTGGGACAGGGTTCCTCTGGAAACACCATATATTTT; CDR3 protein: CASSLGQGSSGNTIYF; clone size: -; D gene: TRBD1; V gene: TRBV7-6; J gene: TRBJ1-3
CDR3 DNA: TGCAGCGTTGGCGCGGGGGGAAACACTGAAGCTTTCTTT; CDR3 protein: CSVGAGGNTEAFF; clone size: -; D gene: -; V gene: TRBV29-1; J gene: TRBJ1-1
CDR3 DNA: TGCGCCAGCAGCCAATCGTCAGGGGCCTATAATTCACCCCTCCACTTT; CDR3 protein: CASSQSSGAYNSPLHF; clone size: -; D gene: -; V gene: TRBV4-1; J gene: TRBJ1-6
CDR3 DNA: TGTGCCAGCAGCTCGTGGACAGGGAGCACCGGGGAGCTGTTTTTT; CDR3 protein: CASSSWTGSTGELFF; clone size: -; D gene: TRBD1; V gene: TRBV7-9; J gene: TRBJ2-2
CDR3 DNA: TGTGCCACCAGCAGGAAACCGGGACAGGGGTCCCCCAGGAACACCGGGGAGCTGTTTTTT; CDR3 protein: CATSRKPGQGSPRNTGELFF; clone size: -; D gene: TRBD1; V gene: TRBV15; J gene: TRBJ2-2
CDR3 DNA: TGTGCCAGTAGTATAGAAGGGGGTCGCAATCAGCCCCAGCATTTT; CDR3 protein: CASSIEGGRNQPQHF; clone size: -; D gene: -; V gene: TRBV19; J gene: TRBJ1-5
CDR3 DNA: TGTGCCAGTAACAACGGGGGACTTAATTCTAACTATGGCTACACCTTC; CDR3 protein: CASNNGGLNSNYGYTF; clone size: -; D gene: -; V gene: TRBV19; J gene: TRBJ1-2
CDR3 DNA: TGTGCCAGCAGCCCTTATACAGATACGCAGTATTTT; CDR3 protein: CASSPYTDTQYF; clone size: -; D gene: -; V gene: TRBV7-2; J gene: TRBJ2-3
CDR3 DNA: TGTGCCAGCAGCGTAGTCGCAGGAGGGACGAACACCGGGGAGCTGTTTTTT; CDR3 protein: CASSVVAGGTNTGELFF; clone size: once; D gene: -; V gene: TRBV9; J gene: TRBJ2-2
CDR3 DNA: TGCGCCAACACCTCCCCCACGGAAGCGGGAGGCAATGAGCAGTTCTTC; CDR3 protein: CANTSPTEAGGNEQFF; clone size: -; D gene: TRBD2; V gene: TRBV10-1; J gene: TRBJ2-1
CDR3 DNA: TGTGCCAGTAGTATCCTAGCGGGAGCCTACGAGCAGTACTTC; CDR3 protein: CASSILAGAYEQYF; clone size: -; D gene: TRBD2; V gene: TRBV19; J gene: TRBJ2-7
CDR3 DNA: TGTGCCAGTAGTATCGAGGGTTACTATGGCTACACCTTC; CDR3 protein: CASSIEGYYGYTF; clone size: -; D gene: -; V gene: TRBV19; J gene: TRBJ1-2
CDR3 DNA: TGTGCCAGCAGGGGCACTAATCAGCCCCAGCATTTT; CDR3 protein: CASRGTNQPQHF; clone size: -; D gene: -; V gene: TRBV2; J gene: TRBJ1-5
CDR3 DNA: TGCGCCAGCAGCGGAGTGGGGACTGAATACAATGAGCAGTTCTTC; CDR3 protein: CASSGVGTEYNEQFF; clone size: -; D gene: -; V gene: TRBV4-3; J gene: TRBJ2-1
CDR3 DNA: TGTGCCAGCAGTGGGGGACAGCTAAGCTCCTATAATTCACCCCTCCACTTT; CDR3 protein: CASSGGQLSSYNSPLHF; clone size: once; D gene: TRBD1; V gene: TRBV28; J gene: TRBJ1-6
CDR3 DNA: TGTGCCAGCAGCGCGCGGTGGAGCTCCTATAATTCACCCCTCCACTTT; CDR3 protein: CASSARWSSYNSPLHF; clone size: -; D gene: -; V gene: TRBV9; J gene: TRBJ1-6
CDR3 DNA: TGTGCCAGCAGCCTTGGGGGGGGTACTTCCTACGAGCAGTACTTC; CDR3 protein: CASSLGGGTSYEQYF; clone size: -; D gene: TRBD2; V gene: TRBV7-2; J gene: TRBJ2-7
CDR3 DNA: TGTGCCAGCAGCTTAGGCAGACTTTCACCCCTCCACTTT; CDR3 protein: CASSLGRLSPLHF; clone size: -; D gene: -; V gene: TRBV5-6; J gene: TRBJ1-6
CDR3 DNA: TGTGCCAGCAGCTTAACGCCCGCTGGTACAGGCCAAGGGTACAATGAGCAGTTCTTC; CDR3 protein: CASSLTPAGTGQGYNEQFF; clone size: -; D gene: -; V gene: TRBV7-3; J gene: TRBJ2-1
CDR3 DNA: TGTGCCAGCTCACCCCCGAGGGCGGATACGCAGTATTTT; CDR3 protein: CASSPPRADTQYF; clone size: -; D gene: -; V gene: TRBV18; J gene: TRBJ2-3
CDR3 DNA: TGTGCCAGCAGTGAACTGGGAGGGCAGCCCCAGCATTTT; CDR3 protein: CASSELGGQPQHF; clone size: -; D gene: -; V gene: TRBV6-1; J gene: TRBJ1-5
CDR3 DNA: TGCGCCAGCAGCCACCGGGCCAAGGGGCCGGAAGCAACTAATGAAAAACTGTTTTTT; CDR3 protein: CASSHRAKGPEATNEKLFF; clone size: -; D gene: -; V gene: TRBV4-3; J gene: TRBJ1-4
CDR3 DNA: TGTGCCAGCAGTAGGAGCGGCTCCTACGAGCAGTACTTC; CDR3 protein: CASSRSGSYEQYF; clone size: -; D gene: -; V gene: TRBV6-5; J gene: TRBJ2-7
CDR3 DNA: TGTGCCAGCACCCTACAGACAGGGGGAGTTTACGAGCAGTACTTC; CDR3 protein: CASTLQTGGVYEQYF; clone size: -; D gene: TRBD1; V gene: TRBV28; J gene: TRBJ2-7
CDR3 DNA: TGCGCCAGCAGCTTCGGGAATTCCAATGAGCAGTTCTTC; CDR3 protein: CASSFGNSNEQFF; clone size: -; D gene: -; V gene: TRBV5-1; J gene: TRBJ2-1
CDR3 DNA: TGTGCCAGCAGCCTGGACAGGGGTAATGAGCAGTTCTTC; CDR3 protein: CASSLDRGNEQFF; clone size: -; D gene: TRBD1; V gene: TRBV5-4; J gene: TRBJ2-1